Sequencing of this TCR beta chain was carried out in a study of cytomegalovirus exposure and HLA in healthy donors. This clone is a singleton in its sample. Its antigen remains unidentified. This CDR3 has 14 amino acids. V was shortened by 1 base and J by 3 bases, with 10 bases between the two germline ends. Germline V gives CDR1 MNHNS, CDR2 SASEGT. Study results and limitations: Investigators reported over 150 TCR beta chains as tied to cytomegalovirus. As confirmed in vitro, a few CMV-associated chains were specific for CMV antigens. Most sequenced TCRs were rare (though some public TCRs occurred in many donors).

The donors were part of the validation cohort of 120 subjects. That cohort was separate from the first cohort, which comprised several hundred subjects. Sequencing was performed with immunoSEQ multiplex PCR; in TCRdb, only in-frame clones are kept and a portion is missing. Of 95,000 to 150,000 clones in the sample, around 87% are singletons; the top ten hold about 6.3%. This clonotype was obtained from a woman under 30 in good health and CMV-seropositive. The V gene is TRBV6-1, the J gene TRBJ2-7; D unclear. The sequencing sample was made of PBMCs. The CDR3 reads CASSEVRPNYEQYF. The CDR3 coding sequence is TGTGCCAGCAGTGAAGTCAGGCCCAACTACGAGCAGTACTTC.